This note documents a single T cell receptor (beta chain) sequence. Use of 60 Vbeta and 13 Jbeta primers characterized the PCR. Some clones are missing from TCRdb's copy, which holds only in-frame ones; the method was immunoSEQ multiplex PCR. The table includes 180,000 or so clones, around 80% detected once. The source of the sample is a study of cytomegalovirus exposure and HLA in healthy donors. The germline V gene has CDR1 MGHRA and CDR2 YSYEKL. With 2 bases removed from V and 5 bases from J, the gap between germline ends came to 13 bases. The CDR3 consists of 14 residues. The genes are TRBV4-1 and TRBJ2-7, with TRBD1 as a possible D gene (5 bases). The sequence came from a woman aged 45-65 years in good health and CMV-seropositive. Source material: PBMCs. The CDR3 loop reads CASSQQGYRDEQYF. In nucleotides, the CDR3 is TGCGCCAGCAGCCAACAGGGTTATCGGGACGAGCAGTACTTC.